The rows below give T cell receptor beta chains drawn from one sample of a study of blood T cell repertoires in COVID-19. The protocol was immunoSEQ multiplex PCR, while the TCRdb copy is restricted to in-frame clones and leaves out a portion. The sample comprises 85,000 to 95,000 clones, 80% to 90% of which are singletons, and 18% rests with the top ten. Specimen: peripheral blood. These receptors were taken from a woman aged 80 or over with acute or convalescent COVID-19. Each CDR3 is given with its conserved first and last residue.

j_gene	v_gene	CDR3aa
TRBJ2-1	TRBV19	CASSKFALAGDNEQFF
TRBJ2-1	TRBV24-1	CATSDYPLGVDEQFF
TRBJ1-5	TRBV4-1	CASSQGQGARSNQPQHF
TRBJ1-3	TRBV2	CASDVGQGALSGNTIYF
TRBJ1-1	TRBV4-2	CASSPTGLDTEAFF
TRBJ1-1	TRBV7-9	CASSTLYRGNTEAFF
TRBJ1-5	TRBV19	CASSLRQGEQPQHF
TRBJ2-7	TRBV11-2	CASSLVGRRGLIYEQYF
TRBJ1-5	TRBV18	CASSPFGGDNQPQHF
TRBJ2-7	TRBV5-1	CASKEPGQGNEQYF
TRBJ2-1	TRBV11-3	CASSLIRGEQFF
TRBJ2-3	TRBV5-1	CASRSGLAGGPRDTQYF
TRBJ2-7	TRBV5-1	CASRDGRDKNSYEQYF
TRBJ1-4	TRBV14	CASSQTGQGSIEKLFF
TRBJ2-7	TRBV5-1	CASSLGTGTEQYF
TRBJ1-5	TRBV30	CAWSVGQATNQPQHF
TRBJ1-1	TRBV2	CAIWDMLNTEAFF
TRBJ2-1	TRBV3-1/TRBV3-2	CASSQVRLAGNEQFF
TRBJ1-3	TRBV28	CASSLYQSGRYSGNTIYF
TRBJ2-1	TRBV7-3	CASSSSGGPRGYNEQFF
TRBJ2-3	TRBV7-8	CASSSRPQGKTDTQYF
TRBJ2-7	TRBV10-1	CASSSAGTAKKQYF
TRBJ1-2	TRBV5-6	CASSLVAARIDYGYTF
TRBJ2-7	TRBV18	CASSPRDRTYEQYF
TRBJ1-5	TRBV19	CASSIGQGRNQPQHF
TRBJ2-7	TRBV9	CASSPTGNSYEQYF
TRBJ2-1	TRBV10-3	CAIENRDKNEQFF
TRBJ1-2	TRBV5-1	CASSHGQNYGYTF